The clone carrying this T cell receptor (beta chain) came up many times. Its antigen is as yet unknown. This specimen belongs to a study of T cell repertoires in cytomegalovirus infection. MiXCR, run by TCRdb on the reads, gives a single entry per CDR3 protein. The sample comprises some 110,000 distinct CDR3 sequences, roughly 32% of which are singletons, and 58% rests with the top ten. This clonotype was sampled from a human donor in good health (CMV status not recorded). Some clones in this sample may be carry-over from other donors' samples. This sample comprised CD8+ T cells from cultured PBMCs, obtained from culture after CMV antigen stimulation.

CDR3 nucleotide sequence: TGTGCCAGCAGACTCCGACGAGGAGGCGAGCAGTACTTC. The encoded protein is CASRLRRGGEQYF. The chain links TRBV12-3 or TRBV12-4 to TRBJ2-7; D is perhaps TRBD2 (5 bases). The V end lost 6 bases, the J end lost 6 bases, and 15 bases lay between the germline ends. This CDR3 region has 13 residues.